Listed here are 2 T cell receptor beta chains from one sample, sequenced in a study of blood T cell repertoires in COVID-19. Method: immunoSEQ multiplex PCR; TCRdb's copy keeps in-frame clones and lacks some. This table holds about 200,000 clones, roughly 80% found once. Sequencing was performed on peripheral blood. The receptors here all came from a woman aged 40 to 49 with COVID-19, enrolled during active disease.

This rearrangement joins TRBV11-2 to TRBJ2-3; 10 positions agree with TRBD2. V lost 5 bases and J lost 4; bases outside the gene matches: 9. Germline CDR1 is SGHAT and CDR2 is FQNNGV. CDR3 length: 16 residues. The CDR3 loop reads CASSQRAGGPPDTQYF. CDR3 sequence (DNA): TGTGCCAGCAGCCAAAGAGCGGGGGGGCCCCCAGATACGCAGTATTTT.

This clone showed up just a few times. The junction differs from germline at one of its ends, possibly a read error. The CDR3 protein is CASSPRTDSGAF. CDR3 coding DNA: TGTGCCAGCAGCCCACGGACCGATTCGGGAGCCTTC. The V call is TRBV11-2, the J call TRBJ2-7; TRBD2 is a possible D gene (6 bases). The CDR3 has 12 residues. Germline V CDR1 and CDR2: SGHAT, FQNNGV.